A selection of T cell receptor beta chains follows, all from one sample in a study of cytomegalovirus exposure and HLA in healthy donors. The method was immunoSEQ multiplex PCR; TCRdb's version includes in-frame clones alone and lacks a portion of them. Of fewer than 200,000 clones listed, around 68% are singletons. Input material: PBMCs. The receptors here all came from a man aged 50 to 59 in good health and CMV-seronegative. Each CDR3 is given with its conserved first and last residue. A D gene is named only where the DNA matches it firmly.

V gene	J gene	D gene	CDR3 protein
TRBV6-1	TRBJ1-2	.	CASSDPGAYGYTF
TRBV27	TRBJ1-2	TRBD1	CASRDRGDGYTF
TRBV7-3	TRBJ2-3	.	CASSLSPAGLSTDTQYF
TRBV4-3	TRBJ1-4	.	CASSQVRGTNEKLFF
TRBV7-3	TRBJ1-2	TRBD1	CASSPGTGDNGYTF
TRBV7-2	TRBJ2-5	TRBD2	CASSRVGASGGAETQYF
TRBV18	.	TRBD2	CASSPPGGSIYEQYF
TRBV5-6	TRBJ1-2	.	CASSLGRWYGYTF
TRBV5-1	TRBJ2-7	.	CASSLGEYEQYF
TRBV19	TRBJ1-2	TRBD1	CASSTQGQGRYYGYTF
TRBV25-1	TRBJ2-1	.	CASSEPRGTYNEQFF
TRBV15	TRBJ2-3	TRBD2	CATSRERTSGDTDTQYF
TRBV18	TRBJ1-1	TRBD1	CASSRQGEIGAFF
TRBV7-9	TRBJ1-6	TRBD1	CASSGTGPRRLHF
TRBV9	TRBJ1-3	TRBD1	CASSPRPGQGATIYF
TRBV11-2	TRBJ2-1	.	CASSRGGRQNLNEQFF
TRBV6-6	TRBJ1-6	TRBD1	CASTSLLGRGNSPLHF
TRBV6-4	TRBJ1-5	.	CASSPGGGGQPQHF
TRBV18	TRBJ1-1	.	CASSLYEVVGYTEAFF
TRBV18	TRBJ2-2	.	CASSPASSGELFF
TRBV2	.	TRBD1	CASSPGQGIHEQYF
TRBV5-6	TRBJ2-7	.	CASSLGGAGYEQYF
TRBV5-1	TRBJ2-2	.	CASSLLVNTGELFF
TRBV4-1	TRBJ2-1	.	CASSQESVSEQFF
TRBV4-1	TRBJ2-5	TRBD2	CASSRSTSGGKETQYF
TRBV5-4	TRBJ1-4	.	CASSLRQGNEKLFF
TRBV6-5	TRBJ2-7	TRBD1	CASSFPGTGWEYEQYF
TRBV13	TRBJ2-3	TRBD2	CASSFRTSGGPTDTQYF
TRBV6-1	TRBJ1-2	.	CASTQGYGYTF
TRBV4-1	TRBJ1-4	TRBD1	CASSHRPGQGSPATNEKLFF
TRBV28	TRBJ2-1	TRBD1	CASSPPGQGLSGQFF
TRBV28	TRBJ1-1	.	CASSTPQGSGGGGLTEAFF